This T cell receptor beta chain stems from a study of blood T cell repertoires in COVID-19. The wider study: T cells, B-cell-depleted T cells, or PBMCs supplied cDNA or gDNA.

Patients of the Seattle cohort, enrolled during active infection, were followed longitudinally. The CDR3 contains 14 residues. Trimming removed 2 bases from V and 6 bases from J, with 11 bases in between. The germline gives CDR1 SGHTA, CDR2 FQGNSA. Study processing details: Nucleated cell counts were estimated from reference gene primer amplification. Data came from immunoSEQ multiplex PCR; TCRdb stores just in-frame clones and leaves some out. That table supplies the V and J calls and clone size; D and trimming were determined from the DNA. The sample includes 150,000 to 200,000 clones, just over 90% of them seen just once.

The sample was peripheral blood. This clonotype was sampled from a woman aged 55-69 years with COVID-19, enrolled during active disease. V gene TRBV7-2 combines with J gene TRBJ1-5; D is possibly TRBD1 (5 bases). As DNA, the CDR3 is TGTGCCAGCAGCTTACGGGGGTCTGGTCAGCCCCAGCATTTT. This translates into CASSLRGSGQPQHF.